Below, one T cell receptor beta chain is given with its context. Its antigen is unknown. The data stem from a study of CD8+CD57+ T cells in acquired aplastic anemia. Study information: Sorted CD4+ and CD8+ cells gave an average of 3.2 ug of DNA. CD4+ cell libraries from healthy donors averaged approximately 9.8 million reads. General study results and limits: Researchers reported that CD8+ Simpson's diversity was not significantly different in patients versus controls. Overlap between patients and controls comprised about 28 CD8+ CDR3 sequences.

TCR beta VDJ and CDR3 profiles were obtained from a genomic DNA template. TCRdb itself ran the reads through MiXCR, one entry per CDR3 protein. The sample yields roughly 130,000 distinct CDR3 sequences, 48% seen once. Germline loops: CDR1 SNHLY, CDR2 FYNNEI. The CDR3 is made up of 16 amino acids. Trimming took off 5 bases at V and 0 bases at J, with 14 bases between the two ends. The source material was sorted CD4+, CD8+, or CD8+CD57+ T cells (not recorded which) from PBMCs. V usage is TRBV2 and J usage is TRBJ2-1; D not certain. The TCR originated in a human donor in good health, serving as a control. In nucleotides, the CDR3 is TGTGCCAGCAGTAGTTCACTGGAAAGCTCCTACAATGAGCAGTTCTTC. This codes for CASSSSLESSYNEQFF.